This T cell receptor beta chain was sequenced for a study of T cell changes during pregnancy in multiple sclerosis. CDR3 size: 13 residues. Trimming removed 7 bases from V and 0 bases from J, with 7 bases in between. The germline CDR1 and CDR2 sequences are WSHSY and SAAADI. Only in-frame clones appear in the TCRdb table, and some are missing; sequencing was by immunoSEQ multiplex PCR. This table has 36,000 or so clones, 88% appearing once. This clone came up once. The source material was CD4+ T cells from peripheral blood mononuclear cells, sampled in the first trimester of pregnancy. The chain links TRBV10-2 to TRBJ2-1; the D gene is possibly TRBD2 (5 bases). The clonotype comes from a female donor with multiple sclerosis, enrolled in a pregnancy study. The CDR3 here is CASIGSSYNEQFF. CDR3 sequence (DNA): TGCGCCAGCATAGGGAGCTCCTACAATGAGCAGTTCTTC.